The entry below describes one T cell receptor beta chain. Its antigen is not known. This entry belongs to a study of graft-versus-host responses after intestinal transplantation. Turning to the study itself: Multivisceral, liver-intestinal, or isolated intestinal transplants were given to recipients.

Assay: immunoSEQ multiplex PCR; the TCRdb copy retains only in-frame clones and omits some. The sample yields 70,000 or so clones, approximately 87% seen once. Findings and caveats of the study: Allografts from individuals with graft-donor T cell macrochimerism displayed high graft-versus-host to host-versus-graft clonal ratios. GvH clones detected in recipient marrow included some appearing first in ileum or blood.

V was pared by 7 bases and J by 0 bases, with 12 bases between. Germline loops: CDR1 SQVTM, CDR2 ANQGSEA. This CDR3 is 14 amino acids long. The receptor was isolated from a human donor who was the organ donor for an intestinal transplant. The input for sequencing was unstimulated CD4+ T cells sorted from spleen or lymph node cells, taken before transplant. This sequence joins TRBV29-1 and TRBJ1-4; weak D call: TRBD1 (5 bases). In nucleotides, the CDR3 is TGCAGCGCCAGTGGGGCTGCAACTAATGAAAAACTGTTTTTT. Translating gives CSASGAATNEKLFF. The full variable domain, rest sourced from reference TRBV29-1 and TRBJ1-4, is SAVISQKPSRDICQRGTSLTIQCQVDSQVTMMFWYRQQPGQSLTLIATANQGSEATYESGFVIDKFPISRPNLTFSTLTVSNMSPEDSSIYLCSASGAATNEKLFFGSGTQLSVL.